The 27 T cell receptor beta chains in this list originate from one sample, sequenced in a study of beta chain features in type 1 diabetes. Reverse transcribing all isolated RNA meant expressed TCRB transcripts were sequenced. Repertoires were generated with immunoSEQ multiplex PCR, while TCRdb's copy carries only in-frame clones and drops some. Counted here are about 330,000 clones, 9.5% to 11% occurring once; the ten biggest clones make up around 0.015%. Specimen: naive CD4+ T cells from blood. All receptors come from a woman in her twenties or thirties in good health.

The sample holds a few counts of this clone. The rearrangement joins TRBV18 to TRBJ1-5; D is perhaps TRBD1 (6 bases). Per germline, CDR1 KGHSH and CDR2 LQKENI. This CDR3 spans 14 amino acids. V was trimmed by 6 bases and J by 4 bases, leaving 13 bases between them. The CDR3 loop reads CASSTMRGNQPQHF. The CDR3 DNA reads as TGTGCCAGCTCCACGATGAGGGGGAATCAGCCCCAGCATTTT.

The chain carries TRBV5-6 and TRBJ1-5, with a weak D call TRBD1 (5 bases). From germline, CDR1 is SGHDT and CDR2 YYEEEE. Trimming took off 8 bases at V and 0 bases at J, with 15 bases between the two ends. This CDR3 has 15 residues. The CDR3 sequence: CARALTELSNQPQHF. The CDR3 nucleotides read TGTGCCAGGGCTCTGACAGAACTTAGCAATCAGCCCCAGCATTTT.

The chain uses TRBV5-1 and TRBJ2-3; 8 bases align to TRBD1. Trimming removed 7 bases from V and 1 base from J; junction bases left unmatched: 5. This CDR3 contains 14 residues. Germline V gene data show CDR1 as SGHRS and CDR2 as YFSETQ. The CDR3 protein is CASRPGQGTDTQYF. For the CDR3, the DNA is TGCGCCAGCCGACCGGGACAGGGCACAGATACGCAGTATTTT.

V gene TRBV7-2 combines with J gene TRBJ2-1; no definite D call. Trimming removed 5 bases from V and 8 bases from J, with 19 bases in between. Germline values: CDR1 SGHTA, CDR2 FQGNSA. This CDR3 has 15 amino acids. The CDR3 loop is CASSHDFLVLDEQFF. CDR3 DNA sequence: TGTGCCAGCAGCCACGACTTCCTCGTCCTTGATGAGCAGTTCTTC. The full variable domain, in which reference TRBV7-2 and TRBJ2-1 provide the parts outside the CDR3, is GAGVSQSPSNKVTEKGKDVELRCDPISGHTALYWYRQSLGQGLEFLIYFQGNSAPDKSGLPSDRFSAERTGGSVSTLTIQRTQQEDSAVYLCASSHDFLVLDEQFFGPGTRLTVL.

The chain combines TRBV19 with TRBJ1-5, with D perhaps TRBD1 (5 bases). CDR3 length: 16 amino acids. Deletions cut 4 bases from V and 2 bases from J, with 15 bases between. Germline V gives CDR1 LNHDA, CDR2 SQIVND (reference sequence). The CDR3 region has the DNA TGTGCCAGTAGTAGGGGGGAGATCGAGGGCAATCAGCCCCAGCATTTT. It yields the protein CASSRGEIEGNQPQHF.

This clone was seen only a few times. This chain connects TRBV4-1 to TRBJ2-1, with 10 bases aligning to TRBD1. The V segment lost 0 bases and the J segment 7 bases; nucleotides outside the gene matches: 9. The CDR3 loop spans 17 amino acids. From germline, CDR1 is MGHRA and CDR2 YSYEKL. DNA of the CDR3: TGCGCCAGCAGCCAAGATGGAGGACAGGGGGTTTGGAATGAGCAGTTCTTC. Residues: CASSQDGGQGVWNEQFF.

The chain combines TRBV5-5 with TRBJ2-2, with 8 positions matching TRBD1. V dropped 5 bases and J dropped 7; count of bases not matched to a gene: 4. The CDR3 has 13 residues. Germline values: CDR1 SGHKS, CDR2 YYEKEE (reference sequence). This CDR3 is CASSKTGGGELFF. CDR3 DNA sequence: TGTGCCAGCAGTAAAACAGGGGGCGGGGAGCTGTTTTTT. Supplemented by reference TRBV5-5 and TRBJ2-2, the full variable domain reads DAGVTQSPTHLIKTRGQQVTLRCSPISGHKSVSWYQQVLGQGPQFIFQYYEKEERGRGNFPDRFSARQFPNYSSELNVNALLLGDSALYLCASSKTGGGELFFGEGSRLTVL.

The table lists this clone with a few counts. J is TRBJ2-2 and V is TRBV7-9; D possibly corresponds to TRBD2 (5 bases). V was trimmed by 1 base and J by 1 base, leaving 7 bases between them. Germline V gene sequence: CDR1 SEHNR, CDR2 FQNEAQ (reference sequence). The length of the CDR3 is 15 residues. CDR3 DNA sequence: TGTGCCAGCAGCTTAGGGACTTGGAACACCGGGGAGCTGTTTTTT. As protein: CASSLGTWNTGELFF.

This clone was picked up a small number of times. The chain recombines TRBV5-4 with TRBJ2-2, with 11 nucleotides matching TRBD2. CDR1 is SGHNT, CDR2 YYREEE, per germline (reference sequence). V gave up 0 bases and J gave up 7 bases; unmatched junction bases: 2. CDR3 length: 15 residues. This CDR3 reads CASSLVTSGNGELFF. The DNA of the CDR3 is TGTGCCAGCAGCTTGGTGACTAGCGGGAACGGGGAGCTGTTTTTT.

This clone has only a few counts. The chain uses TRBV28 and TRBJ1-5; possible D gene TRBD1, 5 bases. Germline lookup yields CDR1 MDHEN and CDR2 SYDVKM. The germline V and J ends were trimmed by 7 bases and 2 bases, with 12 bases remaining between them. This CDR3 has 14 residues. For the CDR3, the DNA is TGTGCCAGCACCTCAGGAGGGGGCAATCAGCCCCAGCATTTT. Its translation is CASTSGGGNQPQHF.

This chain uses TRBV7-2 with TRBJ2-7; the match to TRBD2 covers 13 bases. Germline V gene data show CDR1 as SGHTA and CDR2 as FQGNSA. V lost 2 bases and J lost 3; bases outside the gene matches: 10. The CDR3 totals 18 residues. The CDR3, as DNA: TGTGCCAGCAGCTTAAGACTAGCGGGAGGAAGACGTATCTACGAGCAGTACTTC. Amino acid sequence: CASSLRLAGGRRIYEQYF.

This clone was observed a handful of times. V is TRBV29-1 and J is TRBJ2-7; 9 bases map to TRBD1. CDR1 is SQVTM and CDR2 is ANQGSEA in the germline V gene. CDR3 length: 14 residues. J lost 6 bases, V lost 6 bases, and 12 bases had no gene match. The CDR3 reads CSVAKTGTGPEQYF. The CDR3 coding sequence is TGCAGCGTCGCCAAAACCGGGACAGGGCCCGAGCAGTACTTC.

The chain employs TRBV5-1 and TRBJ2-7, with D tentatively TRBD2 (6 bases). V dropped 2 bases and J dropped 2 bases, with 14 bases sitting between them. This CDR3 contains 15 residues. From germline, CDR1 is SGHRS and CDR2 YFSETQ. CDR3 region: CASSLAGRTTYEQYF. The CDR3 bases are TGCGCCAGCAGCTTAGCCGGGCGGACTACCTACGAGCAGTACTTC.

The chain couples TRBV11-2 to TRBJ2-1; 13 bases agree with TRBD2. J gave up 3 bases and V 5 bases, and 13 bases lay outside the gene matches. This CDR3 has 19 residues. Germline V lookup: CDR1 SGHAT, CDR2 FQNNGV. CDR3 loop: CASSKTSGRTKYFYNEQFF. The CDR3 nucleotides read TGTGCCAGCAGCAAGACTAGCGGGAGGACAAAATACTTCTACAATGAGCAGTTCTTC.

This clone was picked up a small number of times. In nucleotides, the CDR3 is TGTGCCAGCAGCTCGGGGTCCACGGTGGTCACAGATACGCAGTATTTT. Translated: CASSSGSTVVTDTQYF. The chain is built from TRBV9 and TRBJ2-3; weak D call: TRBD2 (5 bases). Between the trimmed V and J ends, which lost 4 bases and 2 bases, there was a span of 17 bases. Per the germline V gene, CDR1 is SGDLS and CDR2 is YYNGEE. The CDR3 is 16 residues long.

This sequence joins TRBV28 and TRBJ2-5; the match to TRBD1 covers 7 bases. J was trimmed by 4 bases and V by 6 bases; bases with no gene match: 5. The CDR3 loop spans 13 amino acids. Per germline, CDR1 MDHEN and CDR2 SYDVKM. CDR3 region: CASRPTGAETQYF. DNA of the CDR3: TGTGCCAGCAGGCCTACAGGGGCAGAGACCCAGTACTTC. Complete variable domain (other parts from reference TRBV28 and TRBJ2-5): DVKVTQSSRYLVKRTGEKVFLECVQDMDHENMFWYRQDPGLGLRLIYFSYDVKMKEKGDIPEGYSVSREKKERFSLILESASTNQTSMYLCASRPTGAETQYFGPGTRLLVL.

This clone has more than one count but fewer than ten. This chain uses TRBV30 with TRBJ1-3; D gene unclear. CDR1 GTSNPN and CDR2 SVGIG come from the germline V gene (reference sequence). V was cut by 3 bases and J by 4 bases, with 10 bases left in between. The CDR3 is 13 amino acids. CDR3 sequence: CAWRAPPGNTIYF. The CDR3 DNA reads TGTGCCTGGAGGGCCCCACCAGGAAACACCATATATTTT.

This clone was counted between two and nine times. The chain employs TRBV7-3 and TRBJ2-5, with D maybe TRBD2 (7 bases). The CDR3 has 14 residues. Germline values: CDR1 SGHTA, CDR2 FQGTGA. V was shortened by 4 bases and J by 7 bases, with 16 bases between the two germline ends. The CDR3 coding sequence is TGTGCCAGCAGCTCGGGGGGCTATGGAGGGACCCAGTACTTC. Its translation: CASSSGGYGGTQYF.

This clone was counted once. The CDR3 is CASSFAEQETQYF. The CDR3 DNA sequence: TGTGCCAGCAGCTTCGCGGAGCAAGAGACCCAGTACTTC. The rearrangement uses TRBV7-3 and TRBJ2-5; no clear D. The germline gives CDR1 SGHTA, CDR2 FQGTGA. V gave up 3 bases and J gave up 2 bases, with 7 bases separating them. The CDR3 runs 13 residues.

This clone has more than one count but fewer than ten. The rearrangement links TRBV5-1 to TRBJ2-1, with 10 bases lining up with TRBD1. Germline-derived CDR1 and CDR2 are SGHRS and YFSETQ. The CDR3 runs to 16 residues. V gave up 4 bases and J gave up 5 bases; unmatched junction bases: 9. In nucleotides, the CDR3 is TGCGCCAGCAGCCCGGGAGGGACAGGGGCCCACAATGAGCAGTTCTTC. Its translation: CASSPGGTGAHNEQFF.

The chain combines TRBV7-2 with TRBJ1-2; 10 positions match TRBD1. V shed 1 base and J 6 bases; nucleotides not matched to a gene: 11. This CDR3 is 17 amino acids long. Germline V CDR1 and CDR2: SGHTA, FQGNSA. CDR3 loop: CASSLGAPGQGRHGYTF. The CDR3 bases are TGTGCCAGCAGCTTAGGGGCCCCGGGACAGGGGCGCCATGGCTACACCTTC. Complete variable domain (other parts from reference TRBV7-2 and TRBJ1-2): GAGVSQSPSNKVTEKGKDVELRCDPISGHTALYWYRQSLGQGLEFLIYFQGNSAPDKSGLPSDRFSAERTGGSVSTLTIQRTQQEDSAVYLCASSLGAPGQGRHGYTFGSGTRLTVV.

The chain joins TRBV19 to TRBJ2-1; TRBD1 matches 8 bases. Germline CDR1 reads LNHDA; CDR2 reads SQIVND (reference sequence). Trimming removed 7 bases from V and 4 bases from J; junction bases left unmatched: 6. This CDR3 is 14 amino acids long. The CDR3 nucleotides are TGTGCCAGTATCGCACAGGGGGATTACAATGAGCAGTTCTTC. It specifies CASIAQGDYNEQFF.

There are a few counts of this clone. V usage is TRBV19 and J usage is TRBJ2-7; unclear D gene. This CDR3 is built from 13 residues. V dropped 3 bases and J dropped 2 bases, with 8 bases sitting between them. CDR1 and CDR2 (germline): LNHDA, SQIVND (reference sequence). The CDR3 sequence is CASSIRDTYEQYF. CDR3 nucleotide sequence: TGTGCCAGTAGTATTCGCGACACCTACGAGCAGTACTTC.

The gene calls are TRBV7-2 and TRBJ1-2; possibly TRBD1 for D (5 bases). V was cut by 5 bases and J by 2 bases, with 15 bases left in between. The CDR3 runs to 15 residues. Germline CDR1 reads SGHTA; CDR2 reads FQGNSA. This CDR3 reads CASSPAAGPNYGYTF. The CDR3 DNA follows: TGTGCCAGCAGCCCCGCGGCAGGGCCCAACTATGGCTACACCTTC.

This sequence joins TRBV7-9 and TRBJ2-2; TRBD1 matches 10 bases. CDR3 length: 19 amino acids. Germline-derived CDR1 and CDR2 are SEHNR and FQNEAQ (reference sequence). J lost 0 bases, V lost 2 bases, and 9 bases had no gene match. CDR3 sequence (DNA): TGTGCCAGCAGCTTACCCGGACAGGGGGAGACTTCGAACACCGGGGAGCTGTTTTTT. It specifies CASSLPGQGETSNTGELFF.

This clone was seen more than once but under ten times. The chain is built from TRBV30 and TRBJ2-5; tentative D call: TRBD1 (5 bases). Germline lookup yields CDR1 GTSNPN and CDR2 SVGIG (reference sequence). V dropped 2 bases and J dropped 2 bases, with 12 bases sitting between them. The CDR3 contains 14 residues. This chain's CDR3 is CAWSRRQFQETQYF. CDR3 nucleotides: TGTGCCTGGAGTAGACGACAGTTTCAAGAGACCCAGTACTTC.

V and J are TRBV6-5 and TRBJ2-1; D might be TRBD2 (7 bases). V was shortened by 2 bases and J by 8 bases, with 13 bases between the two germline ends. CDR1 MNHEY and CDR2 SVGAGI come from the germline V gene. The CDR3 runs 14 residues. The CDR3 sequence is CASSYGGGGDEQFF. CDR3 DNA: TGTGCCAGCAGTTACGGGGGAGGGGGGGATGAGCAGTTCTTC.